This entry lists 6 T cell receptor beta chains sequenced from one sample in a study of T cell changes during pregnancy in multiple sclerosis. Some clones are missing from TCRdb's copy, which holds only in-frame ones; the method was immunoSEQ multiplex PCR. In the table there are some 41,000 clones, about 88% of which are singletons. The source material was CD8+ T cells from peripheral blood mononuclear cells, sampled in the first trimester of pregnancy. The receptors originated from a female donor with multiple sclerosis, enrolled in a pregnancy study.

This rearrangement joins TRBV10-3 to TRBJ1-2; D gene unclear. The germline CDR1 and CDR2 sequences are ENHRY and SYGVKD. This CDR3 is built from 15 residues. Trimming left V 6 bases short and J 0 bases short, with 14 bases between. The CDR3: CAIREYSVTNYGYTF. The CDR3 region has the DNA TGTGCCATCAGAGAATATTCGGTAACTAACTATGGCTACACCTTC.

The chain uses TRBV5-6 and TRBJ1-2; tentative D call: TRBD1 (6 bases). V lost 0 bases and J 8 bases, leaving 14 bases between the germline ends. The CDR3 length is 14 residues. CDR1 SGHDT and CDR2 YYEEEE come from the germline V gene. Here the CDR3 reads CASSLEGGLLGYTF. The CDR3 DNA reads as TGTGCCAGCAGCTTGGAGGGGGGGCTGCTCGGCTACACCTTC.

This chain joins TRBV29-1 and TRBJ1-2, with D possibly matching TRBD1 (6 bases). Germline V gene sequence: CDR1 SQVTM, CDR2 ANQGSEA. V shed 4 bases and J shed 0 bases, with 6 bases lying between them. The CDR3 has 12 residues. CDR3 sequence: CSVAGANYGYTF. For the CDR3, the DNA is TGCAGCGTTGCAGGGGCTAACTATGGCTACACCTTC.

The rearrangement links TRBV7-6 to TRBJ2-7, with TRBD2 matching 9 bases. The germline gives CDR1 SGHVS, CDR2 FNYEAQ. The V gene end was trimmed by 5 bases and the J gene end by 7 bases; junction bases not matched to a gene: 12. The CDR3 has 15 residues. CDR3 sequence reads: CASSPVPGLAVEQYF. CDR3 bases: TGTGCCAGCAGCCCCGTGCCGGGACTAGCTGTGGAGCAGTACTTC.

This clone is a singleton in its sample. The V and J genes are TRBV9 and TRBJ2-1; tentative D call: TRBD2 (6 bases). The germline CDR1 and CDR2 sequences are SGDLS and YYNGEE. CDR3 length: 12 amino acids. V was pared by 7 bases and J by 8 bases, with 13 bases between. The CDR3 protein is CASGLGGDEQFF. The CDR3 region has the DNA TGTGCCAGCGGCCTTGGAGGGGATGAGCAGTTCTTC.

The V gene is TRBV25-1, the J gene TRBJ1-5, with D uncertain. The CDR3 has 13 residues. The ends were cut back, 5 bases at V and 4 bases at J, with 9 bases in the middle. Germline CDR1 reads MGHDK; CDR2 reads SYGVNS. The DNA for the CDR3 is TGTGCCAGCAGTTTAGAAGAGAATCAGCCCCAGCATTTT. This sequence encodes CASSLEENQPQHF.